This TCR beta chain was sequenced in a study of blood T cell repertoires in COVID-19. Study at large: The samples span acute and convalescent COVID-19 from the United States, Italy and Spain.

The method was immunoSEQ multiplex PCR; TCRdb's version includes in-frame clones alone and lacks a portion of them. The sample includes about 400,000 clones, roughly 86% seen only once; the top ten take around 2%. The V end was cut by 0 bases, the J end by 8 bases, with 13 bases between. CDR3 length: 15 residues. Per the germline V gene, CDR1 is SGHDN and CDR2 is FVKESK. Participants, roughly 18 to 89 years old, spanned about two dozen US areas. Participant-reported clinical history was the basis for cohort assignment. The sequenced sample consisted of PBMCs or T cells enriched from blood (not recorded which). This receptor was obtained from a woman aged 40 to 55 with acute COVID-19. The chain has TRBV14 and TRBJ1-4; D remains ambiguous. This CDR3 is CASSQDPPTLEKLFF. The CDR3 DNA follows: TGTGCCAGCAGCCAAGATCCTCCGACACTGGAAAAACTGTTTTTT.